The clone carrying this T cell receptor (beta chain) was seen more than once but under ten times. Its antigen is as yet unknown. The sample belongs to a study of T cell repertoires in cytomegalovirus infection. Regarding the study as a whole: HLA-C-restricted TCR beta clonotypes specific for CMV led the ex vivo response.

TCRdb passed the reads through MiXCR, listing each CDR3 protein once. Counted here are 630,000 or so distinct CDR3 sequences, more than 20% occurring once; the ten biggest clones make up roughly 8%. V shed 1 base, J shed 0 bases, and the junction held 1 base outside the gene matches. The germline V gene has CDR1 SNHLY and CDR2 FYNNEI. The CDR3 totals 15 residues. What was sequenced was CD8+ T cells from PBMCs. The chain has TRBV2 and TRBJ2-3; 7 positions match TRBD1. The sequence was collected from a human donor in good health (CMV status not recorded). Some clones in this sample may be carry-over from other donors' samples. CDR3 in DNA: TGTGCCAGCAGTGAAGGGGACAGTAGCACAGATACGCAGTATTTT. It translates to CASSEGDSSTDTQYF.